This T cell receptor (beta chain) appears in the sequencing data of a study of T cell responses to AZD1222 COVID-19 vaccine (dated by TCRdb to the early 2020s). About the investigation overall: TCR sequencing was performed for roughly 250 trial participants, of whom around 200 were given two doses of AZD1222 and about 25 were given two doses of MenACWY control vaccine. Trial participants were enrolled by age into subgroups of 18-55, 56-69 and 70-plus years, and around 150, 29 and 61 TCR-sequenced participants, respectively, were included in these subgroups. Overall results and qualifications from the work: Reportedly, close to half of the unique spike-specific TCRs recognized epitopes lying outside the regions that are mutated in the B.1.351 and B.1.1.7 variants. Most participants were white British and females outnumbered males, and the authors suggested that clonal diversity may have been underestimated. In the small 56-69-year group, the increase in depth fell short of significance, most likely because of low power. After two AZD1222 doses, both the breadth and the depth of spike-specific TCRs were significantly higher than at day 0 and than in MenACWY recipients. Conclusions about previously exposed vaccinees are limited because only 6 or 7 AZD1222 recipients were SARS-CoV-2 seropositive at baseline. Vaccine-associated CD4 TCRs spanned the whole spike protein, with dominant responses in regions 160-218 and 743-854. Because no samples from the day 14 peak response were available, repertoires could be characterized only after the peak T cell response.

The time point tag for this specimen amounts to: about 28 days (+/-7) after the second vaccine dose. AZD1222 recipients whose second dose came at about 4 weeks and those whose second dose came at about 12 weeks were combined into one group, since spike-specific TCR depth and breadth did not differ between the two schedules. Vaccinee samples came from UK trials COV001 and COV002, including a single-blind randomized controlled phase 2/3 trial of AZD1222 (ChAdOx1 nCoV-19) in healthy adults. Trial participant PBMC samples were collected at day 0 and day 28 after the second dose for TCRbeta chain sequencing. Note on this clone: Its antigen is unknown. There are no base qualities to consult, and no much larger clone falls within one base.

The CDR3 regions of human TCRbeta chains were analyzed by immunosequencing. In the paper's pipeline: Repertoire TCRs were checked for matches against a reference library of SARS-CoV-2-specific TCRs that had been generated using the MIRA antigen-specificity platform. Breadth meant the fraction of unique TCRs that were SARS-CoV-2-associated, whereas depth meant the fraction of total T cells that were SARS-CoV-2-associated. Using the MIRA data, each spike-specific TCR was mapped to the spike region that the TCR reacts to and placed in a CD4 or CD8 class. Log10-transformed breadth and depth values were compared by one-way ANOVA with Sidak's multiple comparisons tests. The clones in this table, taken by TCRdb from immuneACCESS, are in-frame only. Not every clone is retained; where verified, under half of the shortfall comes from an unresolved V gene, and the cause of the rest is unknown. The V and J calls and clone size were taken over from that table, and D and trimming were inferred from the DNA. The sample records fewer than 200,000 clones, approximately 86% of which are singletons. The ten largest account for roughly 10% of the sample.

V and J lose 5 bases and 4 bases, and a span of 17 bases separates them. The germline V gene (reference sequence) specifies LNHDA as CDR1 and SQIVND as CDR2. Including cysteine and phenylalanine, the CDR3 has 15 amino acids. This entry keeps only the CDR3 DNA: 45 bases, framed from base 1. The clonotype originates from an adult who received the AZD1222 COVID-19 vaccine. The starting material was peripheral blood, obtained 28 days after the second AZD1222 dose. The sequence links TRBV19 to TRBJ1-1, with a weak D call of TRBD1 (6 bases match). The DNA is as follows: TGTGCCAGTAGTGCCCGTACAGGGTTTGGCACTGAAGCTTTCTTT. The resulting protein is CASSARTGFGTEAFF.